This TCR beta chain comes out of a study of shared clonotypes between healthy human individuals. Study-wide points: The study found lower generation probabilities in non-shared clonotypes than in those shared by all four donors.

This CDR3 has 15 amino acids. The germline gives CDR1 SGHNT, CDR2 YYREEE (reference sequence). Trimming took off 0 bases at V and 2 bases at J, with 8 bases between the two ends. Clones were read by immunoSEQ multiplex PCR, and TCRdb kept only the in-frame ones, dropping some. The sample records 1,500,000 or so clones, approximately 98.5% being singletons. Comment on this clone: The antigen remains undetermined.

This clonotype was sampled from a man aged 30-40 years in good health. The sequencing input was naive CD4+ T cells sorted from blood. Subset in this sample: CD45RA+ positively selected. The rearrangement links TRBV5-4 to TRBJ2-2; D not certain. The CDR3 DNA reads as TGTGCCAGCAGCTTGGCCTTGCGTAACACCGGGGAGCTGTTTTTT. Translating it yields CASSLALRNTGELFF. The entire variable domain, with the rest obtained from reference TRBV5-4 and TRBJ2-2, is as follows: ETGVTQSPTHLIKTRGQQVTLRCSSQSGHNTVSWYQQALGQGPQFIFQYYREEENGRGNFPPRFSGLQFPNYSSELNVNALELDDSALYLCASSLALRNTGELFFGEGSRLTVL.